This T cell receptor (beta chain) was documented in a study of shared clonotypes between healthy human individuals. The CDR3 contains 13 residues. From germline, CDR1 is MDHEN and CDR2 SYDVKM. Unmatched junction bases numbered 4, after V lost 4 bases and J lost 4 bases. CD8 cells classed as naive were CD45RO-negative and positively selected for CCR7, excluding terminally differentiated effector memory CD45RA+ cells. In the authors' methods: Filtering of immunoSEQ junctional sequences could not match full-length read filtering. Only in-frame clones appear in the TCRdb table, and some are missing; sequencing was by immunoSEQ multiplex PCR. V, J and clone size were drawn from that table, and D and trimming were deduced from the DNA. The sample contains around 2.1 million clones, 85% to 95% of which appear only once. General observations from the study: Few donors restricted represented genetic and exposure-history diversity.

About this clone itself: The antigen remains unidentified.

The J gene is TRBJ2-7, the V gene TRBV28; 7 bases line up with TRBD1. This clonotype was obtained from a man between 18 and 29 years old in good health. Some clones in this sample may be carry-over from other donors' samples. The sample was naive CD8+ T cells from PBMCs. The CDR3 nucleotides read TGTGCCAGCAGTTATCCGGGACAGTACGAGCAGTACTTC. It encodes CASSYPGQYEQYF. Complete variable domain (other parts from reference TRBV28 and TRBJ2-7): DVKVTQSSRYLVKRTGEKVFLECVQDMDHENMFWYRQDPGLGLRLIYFSYDVKMKEKGDIPEGYSVSREKKERFSLILESASTNQTSMYLCASSYPGQYEQYFGPGTRLTVT.